These 27 T cell receptor beta chains were sequenced from one sample in a study of response to subunit inactivated influenza vaccine. TCRdb ran MiXCR on the RT-PCR reads and lists one entry per CDR3 protein. The sample holds 450,000 to 600,000 distinct CDR3 sequences, more than 15% seen once. This specimen consisted of CD4+ T cells sorted from PBMCs, obtained 23 months after vaccination. The receptor set was obtained from a man between 50 and 70 years old who received an inactivated influenza vaccine.

This clonotype occurred a few times. The chain carries TRBV5-1 and TRBJ2-2; possible D gene TRBD2, 6 bases. V shed 5 bases and J shed 3 bases, with 8 bases lying between them. The CDR3 loop spans 13 amino acids. Germline CDR1 SGHRS, CDR2 YFSETQ. DNA of the CDR3: TGCGCCAGCAGTTGGGGGGACACCGGGGAGCTGTTTTTT. It yields the protein CASSWGDTGELFF.

This clonotype was observed a few times. The chain employs TRBV4-2 and TRBJ2-5, with 7 bases lining up with TRBD2. Germline V gene data show CDR1 as LGHNA and CDR2 as YNFKEQ. Trimming removed 2 bases from V and 3 bases from J; junction bases left unmatched: 15. This CDR3 region has 18 residues. CDR3 protein: CASSQFGSSASGEETQYF. Here the CDR3 DNA reads TGTGCCAGCAGCCAATTCGGATCTTCCGCTAGCGGAGAAGAGACCCAGTACTTC.

V is TRBV7-9 and J is TRBJ1-2; 8 nucleotides align to TRBD1. Per the germline V gene, CDR1 is SEHNR and CDR2 is FQNEAQ (reference sequence). The CDR3 consists of 14 residues. The V and J ends lost 4 bases and 8 bases, in that order; junction bases with no gene match: 9. This CDR3 is CASSSTPGGEGYTF. As DNA, the CDR3 is TGTGCCAGCAGCTCCACCCCAGGGGGCGAGGGCTACACCTTC.

This clonotype was counted between two and nine times. This rearrangement joins TRBV7-6 to TRBJ2-3, with 12 bases identical to TRBD2. Germline CDR1 SGHVS, CDR2 FNYEAQ. V gave up 0 bases and J gave up 1 base; unmatched junction bases: 2. The CDR3 spans 17 residues. CDR3 loop: CASSLALAGGGTDTQYF. The CDR3 DNA is TGTGCCAGCAGCTTAGCACTAGCGGGAGGAGGCACAGATACGCAGTATTTT. The entire variable domain, with the rest obtained from reference TRBV7-6 and TRBJ2-3, is as follows: GAGVSQSPRYKVTKRGQDVALRCDPISGHVSLYWYRQALGQGPEFLTYFNYEAQQDKSGLPNDRFSAERPEGSISTLTIQRTEQRDSAMYRCASSLALAGGGTDTQYFGPGTRLTVL.

The V call is TRBV9, the J call TRBJ2-2; 7 positions agree with TRBD1. The CDR3 is 17 amino acids. CDR1 is SGDLS, CDR2 YYNGEE, per germline. V trimming: 0 bases; J trimming: 0 bases; junction bases outside the gene matches: 5. CDR3 coding DNA: TGTGCCAGCAGCGTAGAGACAGGGTTCGCGAACACCGGGGAGCTGTTTTTT. This encodes CASSVETGFANTGELFF.

CDR3 DNA sequence: TGTGCCAGCAGTTTGGGACTAGGAAACATTCAGTACTTC. Encoded protein: CASSLGLGNIQYF. The V call is TRBV12-3 or TRBV12-4, the J call TRBJ2-4, with TRBD2 matching 8 bases. The CDR3 loop spans 13 amino acids. With 3 bases clipped from V and 6 bases from J, the junction kept 1 base outside the gene matches.

V and J are TRBV5-1 and TRBJ2-7; no clear D. The CDR3 extends over 14 amino acids. Germline loops: CDR1 SGHRS, CDR2 YFSETQ. V lost 0 bases, J lost 2 bases, and 9 bases lay in between. CDR3 loop: CASSLVQAAYEQYF. Written as DNA, the CDR3 is TGCGCCAGCAGCTTGGTGCAGGCCGCCTACGAGCAGTACTTC.

This clonotype was picked up many times. J is TRBJ2-7 and V is TRBV4-1; TRBD1 is a possible D gene (6 bases). The V end lost 1 base, the J end lost 2 bases, and 9 bases lay between the germline ends. Looked up from germline, CDR1 is MGHRA and CDR2 is YSYEKL. The CDR3 runs 14 residues. Here the CDR3 reads CASSQATGTYEQYF. In DNA, the CDR3 is TGCGCCAGCAGCCAAGCGACAGGTACCTACGAGCAGTACTTC.

This clonotype has a count of ten or more. This chain connects TRBV3-1 to TRBJ1-6; unclear D gene. This CDR3 spans 17 amino acids. Germline V gene sequence: CDR1 LGHDT, CDR2 YNNKEL (reference sequence). The V gene lost 1 base and the J gene lost 6 bases, with 16 bases spanning the gap. The CDR3 here is CASSQVTPASGNSPLHF. In DNA form, the CDR3 reads TGTGCCAGCAGCCAAGTAACCCCGGCCAGCGGTAATTCACCCCTCCACTTT.

This clonotype appeared many times. The rearrangement joins TRBV12-3 or TRBV12-4 to TRBJ1-2; D is possibly TRBD1 (5 bases). The CDR3 covers 13 residues. V lost 1 base and J lost 4, with 7 bases in between. CDR3 protein: CASSLGDGYGYTF. CDR3 coding DNA: TGTGCCAGCAGTTTAGGGGACGGCTATGGCTACACCTTC.

The chain has TRBV5-1 and TRBJ2-7, with 7 bases that match TRBD1. Per the germline V gene, CDR1 is SGHRS and CDR2 is YFSETQ. The CDR3 covers 13 residues. V was clipped by 4 bases and J by 7 bases; unmatched bases: 8. In DNA form, the CDR3 reads TGCGCCAGCAGCCCGGGACAGATCTCGGAGCAGTACTTC. Protein product: CASSPGQISEQYF.

This clonotype has just a few counts. V usage is TRBV7-2 and J usage is TRBJ1-5; D unresolved. Looked up from germline, CDR1 is SGHTA and CDR2 is FQGNSA. Trimming took 1 base from V and 7 from J, leaving 14 bases between them. CDR3 length: 15 amino acids. The CDR3 DNA is TGTGCCAGCAGCTTAGTTGGGGATGGCTACCAGCCCCAGCATTTT. Its protein is CASSLVGDGYQPQHF. The full variable domain, its missing parts supplied by reference TRBV7-2 and TRBJ1-5, is GAGVSQSPSNKVTEKGKDVELRCDPISGHTALYWYRQSLGQGLEFLIYFQGNSAPDKSGLPSDRFSAERTGGSVSTLTIQRTQQEDSAVYLCASSLVGDGYQPQHFGDGTRLSIL.

V and J are TRBV4-1 and TRBJ1-5, with D hard to call. The CDR3 is 15 amino acids. CDR1 and CDR2 (germline): MGHRA, YSYEKL. The V end lost 2 bases, the J end lost 1 base, and 9 bases lay between the germline ends. CDR3 protein: CASSQLGGSNQPQHF. The DNA for the CDR3 is TGCGCCAGCAGCCAACTCGGTGGGAGCAATCAGCCCCAGCATTTT.

This clonotype has just a few counts. The V call is TRBV29-1, the J call TRBJ2-7, with TRBD1 matching over 9 bases. CDR3 size: 14 residues. Per germline, CDR1 SQVTM and CDR2 ANQGSEA. V shed 2 bases and J 1 base; nucleotides not matched to a gene: 3. CDR3 sequence: CSVELGQGSYEQYF. CDR3 coding DNA: TGCAGCGTTGAACTCGGACAGGGGTCCTACGAGCAGTACTTC.

This clonotype was seen a handful of times. J is TRBJ2-5 and V is TRBV7-9, with unresolved D. CDR1 is SEHNR, CDR2 FQNEAQ, per germline (reference sequence). This CDR3 contains 14 residues. The V and J ends lost 5 bases and 5 bases respectively, with 15 bases between them. The CDR3 nucleotides read TGTGCCAGCAGCCCCCGTTATGGGCCGGAGACCCAGTACTTC. Translating it yields CASSPRYGPETQYF.

This clonotype was seen only a few times. This chain links TRBV4-2 with TRBJ2-5, with TRBD2 matching over 8 bases. Germline values: CDR1 LGHNA, CDR2 YNFKEQ. CDR3 length equals 13 residues. The V segment lost 6 bases and the J segment 3 bases; nucleotides outside the gene matches: 3. CDR3 nucleotides: TGTGCCAGCAGTGAAGCGGGAGAAGAGACCCAGTACTTC. Encoded protein: CASSEAGEETQYF.

This clonotype was detected many times. The V gene is TRBV10-3, the J gene TRBJ2-1; D uncertain. CDR1 and CDR2 (germline): ENHRY, SYGVKD. The V end lost 3 bases, the J end lost 10 bases, and 13 bases lay between the germline ends. The CDR3 is 13 residues long. The CDR3 DNA sequence: TGTGCCATCAGTGATAATGCTGGCCGGGAGCAGTTCTTC. This codes for CAISDNAGREQFF.

This clonotype has a count of ten or more. The V gene is TRBV12-3 or TRBV12-4, the J gene TRBJ1-4; a possible D gene is TRBD1 (6 bases). V was trimmed by 6 bases and J by 9 bases, leaving 17 bases between them. CDR3 length equals 14 residues. In nucleotides, the CDR3 is TGTGCCAGCAGCCTTGGGGGCCTCGTCAAAAAACTGTTTTTT. This translates into CASSLGGLVKKLFF.

CDR3 nucleotides: TGTGCCAGCAGCCCAAACAGGGTTGGCTACACCTTC. Translating gives CASSPNRVGYTF. The rearrangement joins TRBV14 to TRBJ1-2, with a weak D call TRBD1 (6 bases). This CDR3 contains 12 residues. Germline lookup yields CDR1 SGHDN and CDR2 FVKESK. Trimming pared 4 bases from V and 7 bases from J, leaving 10 bases between.

The rearrangement links TRBV3-1 to TRBJ2-2; 11 bases agree with TRBD2. CDR3 length: 15 amino acids. The germline gives CDR1 LGHDT, CDR2 YNNKEL (reference sequence). V lost 4 bases to trimming and J lost 7 bases; unmatched junction nucleotides: 5. The chain's CDR3 is CASSLTSGRSGELFF. The CDR3 DNA reads TGTGCCAGCAGCCTCACTAGCGGGAGAAGCGGGGAGCTGTTTTTT. The variable domain in full, completed from reference TRBV3-1 and TRBJ2-2, reads DTAVSQTPKYLVTQMGNDKSIKCEQNLGHDTMYWYKQDSKKFLKIMFSYNNKELIINETVPNRFSPKSPDKAHLNLHINSLELGDSAVYFCASSLTSGRSGELFFGEGSRLTVL.

The rearrangement uses TRBV5-6 and TRBJ2-5, with a possible D match to TRBD1 (5 bases). The V end was cut by 3 bases, the J end by 4 bases, with 13 bases between. The germline V gene encodes CDR1 SGHDT and CDR2 YYEEEE. The CDR3 totals 14 residues. This CDR3 is CASSSVRGIETQYF. The DNA of the CDR3 is TGTGCCAGCAGCTCCGTTAGGGGAATAGAGACCCAGTACTTC.

This clonotype was observed a handful of times. V is TRBV29-1 and J is TRBJ2-3, with 8 bases lining up with TRBD2. This CDR3 contains 14 residues. Per germline, CDR1 SQVTM and CDR2 ANQGSEA. Germline trimming cut 0 bases from V and 4 bases from J; bases unmatched to any gene: 3. This chain's CDR3 is CSVEEAGGADTQYF. In DNA, the CDR3 is TGCAGCGTTGAAGAGGCGGGAGGCGCAGATACGCAGTATTTT.

This sequence joins TRBV7-2 and TRBJ1-1, with D possibly being TRBD1 (5 bases). The CDR3 totals 15 residues. CDR1 SGHTA and CDR2 FQGNSA come from the germline V gene. Trimming took off 5 bases at V and 0 bases at J, with 13 bases between the two ends. CDR3 DNA sequence: TGTGCCAGCAGCCCTGGAGGGGTTCTGAACACTGAAGCTTTCTTT. Encoded protein: CASSPGGVLNTEAFF.

This clonotype was seen only a few times. This chain joins TRBV10-3 and TRBJ2-7, with 9 positions matching TRBD1. Germline values: CDR1 ENHRY, CDR2 SYGVKD. The CDR3 contains 15 residues. The V gene end was trimmed by 6 bases and the J gene end by 6 bases; junction bases not matched to a gene: 12. Here the CDR3 DNA reads TGTGCCATCAGATCCCGGGACAGGGAAGGCTCCGAGCAGTACTTC. Its protein is CAIRSRDREGSEQYF.

At least ten counts were recorded for this clonotype. The chain recombines TRBV20-1 with TRBJ2-3, with 9 bases fitting TRBD2. Germline values: CDR1 DFQATT, CDR2 SNEGSKA (reference sequence). The V and J ends lost 5 bases and 1 base, in that order; junction bases with no gene match: 10. CDR3 length: 16 residues. This CDR3 reads CSAASPLAGRTDTQYF. The CDR3 DNA is TGCAGTGCTGCCTCTCCGCTAGCGGGGCGCACAGATACGCAGTATTTT.

This clonotype was counted a few times. The rearrangement links TRBV6-2 or TRBV6-3 to TRBJ2-2; weak D call: TRBD1 (5 bases). The CDR3 extends over 14 amino acids. The ends were cut back, 4 bases at V and 5 bases at J, with 11 bases in the middle. Germline V gives CDR1 MNHEY, CDR2 SVGEGT. CDR3 sequence reads: CASSWGRKTGELFF. Written as DNA, the CDR3 is TGTGCCAGCAGTTGGGGCCGTAAGACCGGGGAGCTGTTTTTT.

This clonotype was counted at least ten times. The chain joins TRBV29-1 to TRBJ2-5; possibly TRBD2 for D (5 bases). The ends were cut back, 5 bases at V and 2 bases at J, with 15 bases in the middle. CDR1 is SQVTM and CDR2 is ANQGSEA in the germline V gene. CDR3 length: 14 amino acids. The CDR3 DNA is TGCAGCGTTAGAGGGATGATCGGTCAAGAGACCCAGTACTTC. It encodes CSVRGMIGQETQYF.